The rows below give T cell receptor beta chains drawn from one sample of a study of blood T cell repertoires in COVID-19. Sequenced by immunoSEQ multiplex PCR; TCRdb stores in-frame clones only, minus some. The data show more than 65,000 clones, over 65% seen once. Input material: peripheral blood. The receptors here all came from a woman aged 65 to 85 with acute or convalescent COVID-19. CDR3s include the opening cysteine and the closing phenylalanine or tryptophan. The D gene is left open where the match is weak. Some rows mark clone size as missing; the rest say once, few, many or name a class of expanded clone.

CASSPARGVMPEAFF,TGCGCCAGCAGCCCTGCCCGGGGGGTCATGCCTGAAGCTTTCTTT,TRBJ1-1,once,.,15,TRBV5-1
CASSPNGGQTNEKLFF,TGTGCCAGCAGCCCTAATGGGGGACAAACTAATGAAAAACTGTTTTTT,TRBJ1-4,.,.,16,TRBV7-9
CASSPLAGGTNEQFF,TGTGCCAGCAGCCCCCTAGCGGGGGGGACGAATGAGCAGTTCTTC,TRBJ2-1,.,TRBD2,15,TRBV7-3
CASRYSGGYEQYF,TGTGCCAGCAGATACTCAGGGGGATACGAGCAGTACTTC,TRBJ2-7,once,TRBD1,13,TRBV2
CASSLITGTGELFF,TGTGCCAGCAGCTTAATCACGGGTACCGGGGAGCTGTTTTTT,TRBJ2-2,many,.,14,TRBV7-2
CASSQQVTDTQYF,TGTGCCAGCAGCCAACAGGTGACAGATACGCAGTATTTT,TRBJ2-3,.,.,13,TRBV3-1/TRBV3-2
CASSYDTLATNEKLFF,TGTGCCAGCTCATACGACACACTTGCAACTAATGAAAAACTGTTTTTT,TRBJ1-4,.,.,16,TRBV18
CASSQLAEIGELFF,TGTGCCAGCAGCCAACTAGCGGAAATCGGGGAGCTGTTTTTT,TRBJ2-2,few,TRBD2,14,TRBV7-2
CASSLLPTGQQNSPLHF,TGTGCCAGCAGCCTCCTCCCTACCGGACAGCAAAATTCACCCCTCCACTTT,TRBJ1-6,.,.,17,TRBV5-6
CASSVATVGADTQYF,TGTGCCAGCAGCGTAGCTACTGTAGGGGCAGATACGCAGTATTTT,TRBJ2-3,.,.,15,TRBV9